This T cell receptor (beta chain) was recovered during a study of breast tumors, draining lymph nodes, adjacent tissues. Study-level points and caveats: Data only fit, rather than demonstrated, lymph node origin of most tumor T cells. Tumors had less TCR diversity than lymph nodes, more than nontumor tissue. Findings are consistent with lymph node origin and intratumoral expansion of most tumor T cells. Luminal-like breast cancer showed significantly greater tumor-nontumor repertoire similarity than basal-like breast cancer did.

This clonotype is categorized as medium-sized. The antigen remains undetermined. TCRdb recomputed calls from the multiplex PCR reads with MiXCR, one row per CDR3 protein. Here the sample spans over 15,000 distinct CDR3 sequences, 40% to 65% being singletons. Looked up from germline, CDR1 is SQVTM and CDR2 is ANQGSEA. V lost 4 bases and J 6 bases, leaving 15 bases between the germline ends. The CDR3 sequence is 14 residues long. The origin of this receptor is a female donor with breast cancer. Some clones in this sample may be carry-over from other donors' samples. The sample consisted of tumor-adjacent breast tissue. This chain joins TRBV29-1 and TRBJ1-4; tentative D call: TRBD1 (6 bases). CDR3 DNA: TGCAGCGTTGGTGTGGCAGGGGCTTATGAAAAACTGTTTTTT. Protein: CSVGVAGAYEKLFF. Based on the CDR3 plus reference TRBV29-1 and TRBJ1-4, the full variable domain is SAVISQKPSRDICQRGTSLTIQCQVDSQVTMMFWYRQQPGQSLTLIATANQGSEATYESGFVIDKFPISRPNLTFSTLTVSNMSPEDSSIYLCSVGVAGAYEKLFFGSGTQLSVL.